This T cell receptor beta chain comes out of a study of CD8 T cells in Susac syndrome. Study-wide findings and caveats: As acknowledged by the study, its TCR sequencing and HLA analysis included a relatively small number of individuals.

Relapsing-remitting disease, either stable or active, was present in the multiple sclerosis controls, who were treatment-naive patients. Negative isolation yielded CD8+ and CD4+ T cells; FACS enriched TEMRA cells. Random hexamers were used to reverse transcribe an amount of roughly 0.5 to 1 ug RNA. Across 54 Vbeta and 13 Jbeta, immunoSEQ multiplex PCR amplified TCR beta CDR3. MiXCR was run by TCRdb on the immunoSEQ multiplex PCR reads, yielding one entry per CDR3 protein. Found here are a few hundred thousand distinct CDR3 sequences, approximately 85% of them singletons; the top ten hold roughly 0.21%. With respect to this clonotype: Its antigen is currently unknown.

Germline values: CDR1 LNHDA, CDR2 SQIVND (reference sequence). The CDR3 length is 20 residues. V was shortened by 0 bases and J by 0 bases, with 23 bases between the two germline ends. The sequencing sample was made of CD8+ T cells from PBMCs. The TCR sequence derives from a human donor with multiple sclerosis. V and J are TRBV19 and TRBJ1-1; perhaps TRBD1 as D (6 bases). In nucleotides, the CDR3 is TGTGCCAGTAGTATAGAGGCGGGGGCCGTGAAGGATGTAATGAACACTGAAGCTTTCTTT. The encoded protein is CASSIEAGAVKDVMNTEAFF. The full variable domain, in which reference TRBV19 and TRBJ1-1 provide the parts outside the CDR3, is DGGITQSPKYLFRKEGQNVTLSCEQNLNHDAMYWYRQDPGQGLRLIYYSQIVNDFQKGDIAEGYSVSREKKESFPLTVTSAQKNPTAFYLCASSIEAGAVKDVMNTEAFFGQGTRLTVV.